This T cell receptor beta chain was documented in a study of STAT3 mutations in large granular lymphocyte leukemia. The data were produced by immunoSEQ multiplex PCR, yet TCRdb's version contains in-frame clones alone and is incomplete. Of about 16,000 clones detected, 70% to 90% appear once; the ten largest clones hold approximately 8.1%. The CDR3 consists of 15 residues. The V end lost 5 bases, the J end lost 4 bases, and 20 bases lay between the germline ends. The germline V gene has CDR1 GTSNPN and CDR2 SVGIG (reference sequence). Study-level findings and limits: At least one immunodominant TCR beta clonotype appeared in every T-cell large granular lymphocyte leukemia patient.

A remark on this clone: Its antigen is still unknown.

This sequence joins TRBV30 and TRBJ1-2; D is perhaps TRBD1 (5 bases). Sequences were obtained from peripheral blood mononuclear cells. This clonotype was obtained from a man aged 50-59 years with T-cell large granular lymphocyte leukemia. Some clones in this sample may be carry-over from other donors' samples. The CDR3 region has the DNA TGTGCCTGGTCCTTTACCCCCGGGGGAGGCTATGGCTACACCTTC. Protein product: CAWSFTPGGGYGYTF.